The T cell receptor (beta chain) under discussion was sequenced for a study of shared clonotypes between healthy human individuals. Every subset had its genomic DNA shared out evenly among several immunoSEQ plates. Replicate sorted-subset PCRs were loaded with approximately 200 ng DNA, about 30,000 T cell genomes. Clones were read by immunoSEQ multiplex PCR, and TCRdb kept only the in-frame ones, dropping some. The data show roughly 2 million clones, with 85% to 95% seen just once and 0.13% held by the top ten. V shed 3 bases and J shed 3 bases, with 5 bases lying between them. This CDR3 is 11 amino acids long. Germline CDR1 is DFQATT and CDR2 is SNEGSKA (reference sequence).

This sequence joins TRBV20-1 and TRBJ1-1; no clear D. Sequenced input: naive CD4+ T cells sorted from blood. Subset denoted: CD45RA+ positively selected. This clonotype was sampled from a man aged 18-30 years in good health. DNA of the CDR3: TGCAGTGCTAGGTACGACACTGAAGCTTTCTTT. Translated, it gives CSARYDTEAFF.